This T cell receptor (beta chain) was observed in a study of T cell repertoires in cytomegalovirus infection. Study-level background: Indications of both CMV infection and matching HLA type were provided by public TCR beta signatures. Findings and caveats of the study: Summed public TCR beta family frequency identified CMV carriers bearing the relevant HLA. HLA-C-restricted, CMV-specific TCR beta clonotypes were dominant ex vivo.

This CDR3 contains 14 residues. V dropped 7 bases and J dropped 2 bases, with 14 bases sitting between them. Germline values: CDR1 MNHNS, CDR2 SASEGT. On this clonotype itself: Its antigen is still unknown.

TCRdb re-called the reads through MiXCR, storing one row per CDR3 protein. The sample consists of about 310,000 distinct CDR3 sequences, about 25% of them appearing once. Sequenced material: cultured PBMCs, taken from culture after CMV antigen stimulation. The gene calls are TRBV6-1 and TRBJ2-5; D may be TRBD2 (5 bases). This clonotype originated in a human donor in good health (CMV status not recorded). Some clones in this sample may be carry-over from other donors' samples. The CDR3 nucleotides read TGTGCCAGCAACACGCGGAGGACGCAAGAGACCCAGTACTTC. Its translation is CASNTRRTQETQYF.